This TCR beta chain originates from a study of cytomegalovirus exposure and HLA in healthy donors. Study observations and caveats: Immune exposure data for these donors was limited to CMV serostatus.

Unmatched junction bases numbered 5, after V lost 1 base and J lost 2 bases. Germline loops: CDR1 SGHVS, CDR2 FQNEAQ. CDR3 length: 15 amino acids. The PCR employed 60 Vbeta primers together with 13 Jbeta primers. Only in-frame clones appear in the TCRdb table, and some are missing; sequencing was by immunoSEQ multiplex PCR. The top ten hold 4.9% of the sample, which has 100,000 or so clones, roughly three quarters seen once. With regard to this clone: Its antigen is undetermined.

The source material was PBMCs. This sequence originates from a woman in her 40s in good health and CMV-seronegative. This rearrangement joins TRBV7-8 to TRBJ2-7, with TRBD2 matching 7 bases. CDR3 sequence reads: CASSLEQRGPYEQYF. CDR3 sequence (DNA): TGTGCCAGCAGCTTAGAACAGCGGGGCCCCTACGAGCAGTACTTC.